This T cell receptor beta chain emerged from a study of Ad26.COV2.S vaccination and SARS-CoV-2 variants. Germline assignment: CDR1 LGHNA and CDR2 YSLEER. V lost 0 bases, J lost 8 bases, and 13 bases lay in between. The CDR3 has 15 residues. TCRdb keeps only in-frame clones here, not all; method: immunoSEQ multiplex PCR. The table has roughly 350,000 clones, approximately 90% seen once; the top ten hold approximately 5.9%. The treatment here: 15 to 20 received Ad26.COV2.S at low or high dose, single or two shots; a few received placebo; per-sample allocation not given. The samples date from day 63 after the first vaccine or placebo injection.

V usage is TRBV4-3 and J usage is TRBJ1-4; D is undetermined. The material was peripheral blood, obtained in a trial of Ad26.COV2.S vaccine versus placebo. This receptor was identified in a person between 18 and 60 years old who received the Ad26.COV2.S COVID-19 vaccine or a placebo. The CDR3 nucleotides read TGCGCCAGCAGCCAAGAAGCGGGGTTTGAGGAAAAACTGTTTTTT. Its translation: CASSQEAGFEEKLFF.